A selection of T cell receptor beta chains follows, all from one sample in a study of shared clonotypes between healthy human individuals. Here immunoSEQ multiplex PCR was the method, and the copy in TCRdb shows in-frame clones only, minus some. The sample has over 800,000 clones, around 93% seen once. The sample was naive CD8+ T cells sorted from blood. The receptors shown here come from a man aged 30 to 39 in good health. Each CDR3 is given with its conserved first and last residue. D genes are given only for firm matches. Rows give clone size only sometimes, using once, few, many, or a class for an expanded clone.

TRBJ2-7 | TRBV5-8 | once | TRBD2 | TGTGCCAGCAGCCAGGGACTAGTAGTCTACGAGCAGTACTTC | CASSQGLVVYEQYF
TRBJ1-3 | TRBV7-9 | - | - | TGTGCCAGCAGCTTATTTGACAGAAGTAATGGTGCAAACACCATATATTTT | CASSLFDRSNGANTIYF
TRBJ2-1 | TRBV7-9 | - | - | TGTGCCAGCAGCTTCAACGAGCAGTTCTTC | CASSFNEQFF
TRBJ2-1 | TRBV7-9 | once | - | TGTGCCAGCAGCTTAGGCGGTAGTTTCTACAATGAGCAGTTCTTC | CASSLGGSFYNEQFF
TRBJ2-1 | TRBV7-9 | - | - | TGTGCCAGCAGCGAGCCGGCGGGACAGAGCTCCTACAATGAGCAGTTCTTC | CASSEPAGQSSYNEQFF
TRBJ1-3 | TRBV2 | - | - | TGTGCCAGCAGTGACACGTTAGACTCTGGAAACACCATATATTTT | CASSDTLDSGNTIYF
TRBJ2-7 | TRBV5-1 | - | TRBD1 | TGCGCCAGCAGCTTGCCGAAAGCTACAGGGGCCCACGAGCAGTACTTC | CASSLPKATGAHEQYF
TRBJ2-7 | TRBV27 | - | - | TGTGCCAGCAGTCCATCAGTGACAGCCCGAATATCCTACGAGCAGTACTTC | CASSPSVTARISYEQYF
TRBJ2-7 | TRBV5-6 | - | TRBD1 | TGTGCCAGCAGCCGGACAGGGATCTACGAGCAGTACTTC | CASSRTGIYEQYF
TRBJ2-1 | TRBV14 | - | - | TGTGCCAGCAGCCAGGTGCGGGGCCCCTACAATGAGCAGTTCTTC | CASSQVRGPYNEQFF
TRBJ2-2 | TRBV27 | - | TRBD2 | TGTGCCAGCAACTACGGGGGGAGAGGAGCCGGGGAGCTGTTTTTT | CASNYGGRGAGELFF
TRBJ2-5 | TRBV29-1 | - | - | TGCAGCGTTGTTATAGCGGAGAACCCGTACCAAGAGACCCAGTACTTC | CSVVIAENPYQETQYF
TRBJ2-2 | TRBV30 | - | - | TGTGCCTGGGGACCCCTTTTTGCCGGGGAGCTGTTTTTT | CAWGPLFAGELFF
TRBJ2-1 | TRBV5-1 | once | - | TGCGCCAGCAGCTTGGGTACAGACTCCTACAATGAGCAGTTCTTC | CASSLGTDSYNEQFF
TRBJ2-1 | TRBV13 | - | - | TGTGCCAGCACCTTAGAGGGATACAATGAGCAGTTCTTC | CASTLEGYNEQFF
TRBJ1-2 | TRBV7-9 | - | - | TGTGCCAGCAGCCTTGACATCTATGGCTACACCTTC | CASSLDIYGYTF
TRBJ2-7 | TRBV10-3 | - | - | TGTGCCATCAGGGGGGGAAGCTCCTACGAGCAGTACTTC | CAIRGGSSYEQYF
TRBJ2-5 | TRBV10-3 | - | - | TGTGCCACCATCAAGGACAGTCTCGGAGAGACCCAGTACTTC | CATIKDSLGETQYF
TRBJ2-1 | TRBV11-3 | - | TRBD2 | TGTGCCAGCAGCGGGGACGGGACTAATTGGGATGAGCAGTTCTTC | CASSGDGTNWDEQFF
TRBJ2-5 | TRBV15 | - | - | TGTGCCACCAGCAGAGATTGGGACTTTATGGGGCGCGGGGAGACCCAGTACTTC | CATSRDWDFMGRGETQYF
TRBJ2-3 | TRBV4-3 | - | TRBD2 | TGCGCCAGCAGCCAAGATGGAGGACTAGCGGGAACGGATACGCAGTATTTT | CASSQDGGLAGTDTQYF
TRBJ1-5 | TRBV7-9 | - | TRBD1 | TGTGCCAGCAGCTTCGGACAGGAAAGTCAGCCCCAGCATTTT | CASSFGQESQPQHF
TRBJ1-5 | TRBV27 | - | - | TGTGCCAGCGGGGTCAGGAAATATCAGCCCCAGCATTTT | CASGVRKYQPQHF
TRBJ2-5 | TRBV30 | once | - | TGTGCCTGGAATGGTTTGTCGGGACCGCGAATAGAGACCCAGTACTTC | CAWNGLSGPRIETQYF
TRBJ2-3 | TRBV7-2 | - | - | TGTGCCAGCAGCTTCTCGGGTGGGAGGGATACGCAGTATTTT | CASSFSGGRDTQYF
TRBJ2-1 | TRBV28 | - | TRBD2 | TGTGCCAGCAGCTCCGGGACTAGCGGGAGGTTAAATGAGCAGTTCTTC | CASSSGTSGRLNEQFF
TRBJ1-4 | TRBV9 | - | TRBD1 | TGTGCCAGCAGCCGACAGGGGGTGGGTGAAAAACTGTTTTTT | CASSRQGVGEKLFF
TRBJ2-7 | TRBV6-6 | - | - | TGTGCCAGCAGTTACTCGTGGGAGGATAACTACGAGCAGTACTTC | CASSYSWEDNYEQYF
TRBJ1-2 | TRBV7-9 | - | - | TGTGCCAGCAGCAGAGCAGGGAGTTTTAACTATGGCTACACCTTC | CASSRAGSFNYGYTF
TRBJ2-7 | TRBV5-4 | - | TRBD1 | TGTGCCAGCAGGAACCGGGACAGTGTCGTATACGAGCAGTACTTC | CASRNRDSVVYEQYF
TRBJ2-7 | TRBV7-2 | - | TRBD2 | TGTGCCAGCAGCTTAGCGGCTAGCGGGAGTAGCTACGAGCAGTACTTC | CASSLAASGSSYEQYF
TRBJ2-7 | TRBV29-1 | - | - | TGCAGCGTTGAAGAGGCCAGCTCCTACGAGCAGTACTTC | CSVEEASSYEQYF
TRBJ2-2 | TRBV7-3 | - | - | TGTGCCAGCAGCTTAATGGGCAGTTTCGGGGACACCGGGGAGCTGTTTTTT | CASSLMGSFGDTGELFF
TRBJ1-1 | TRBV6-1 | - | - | TGTGCCAGCAGTGAGAAAAGGAGTGCTGAAGCTTTCTTT | CASSEKRSAEAFF
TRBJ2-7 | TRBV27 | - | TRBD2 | TGTGCCAGCAGTAGGGGCCGGGGGGAGTACTTC | CASSRGRGEYF
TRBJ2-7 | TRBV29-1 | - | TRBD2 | TGCAGCGTCGTTACATCTAGCGGGAGATACGAGCAGTACTTC | CSVVTSSGRYEQYF
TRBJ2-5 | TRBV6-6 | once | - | TGTGCCAGCAGGGCACGGGGAGGGGGGGAGACCCAGTACTTC | CASRARGGGETQYF
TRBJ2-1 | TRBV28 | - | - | TGTGCCAGCGGGAGAAGGGGGTTAAGTGAGCAGTTCTTC | CASGRRGLSEQFF
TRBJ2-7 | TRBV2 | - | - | TGTGCCAGCAGTGTTCGGCTGAAGTTAGGCTACGAGCAGTACTTC | CASSVRLKLGYEQYF
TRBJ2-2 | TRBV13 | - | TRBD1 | TGTGCCAGCAGCTCCGGACAGGCCAACACCGGGGAGCTGTTTTTT | CASSSGQANTGELFF
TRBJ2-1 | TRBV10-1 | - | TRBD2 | TGCGCCAGCAGTGCCTTTGGACTAGCGGGAAGTGAGCAGTTCTTC | CASSAFGLAGSEQFF
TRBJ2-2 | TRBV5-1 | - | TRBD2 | TGCGCCAGCAGCTTGGCTCTAGCGGGAGATTTCGGGGAGCTGTTTTTT | CASSLALAGDFGELFF
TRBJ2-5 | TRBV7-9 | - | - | TGTGCCAGCAGCTTTTCGTCAGGGCGTCAAGAGACCCAGTACTTC | CASSFSSGRQETQYF
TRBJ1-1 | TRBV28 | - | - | TGTGCCAGCACGATAGTTGTGAACACTGAAGCTTTCTTT | CASTIVVNTEAFF
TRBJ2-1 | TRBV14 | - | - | TGTGCCAGCAGCCACGGATTAGGGGTCTACAATGAGCAGTTCTTC | CASSHGLGVYNEQFF
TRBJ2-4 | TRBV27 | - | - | TGTGCCAGCAGTTTATCGCGGAAAAACATTCAGTACTTC | CASSLSRKNIQYF
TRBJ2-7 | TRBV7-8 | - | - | TGTGCCAGCAGCCGAGAGGTTTTCAACGAGCAGTACTTC | CASSREVFNEQYF
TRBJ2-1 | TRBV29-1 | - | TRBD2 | TGCAGCGTTGAGGGGGACTACCGATACTCCTACAATGAGCAGTTCTTC | CSVEGDYRYSYNEQFF
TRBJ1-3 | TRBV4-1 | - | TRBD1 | TGCGCCAGCAGCTTCCAGGGGGCTACTGGAAACACCATATATTTT | CASSFQGATGNTIYF